This entry is about one TCR beta chain. The antigen is undetermined. Each PCR replicate run on unsorted PBMC took in about 0.3 ug DNA, some 28,000 T cell genomes. In the study's own analysis: Junction-only immunoSEQ sequences carried no quality scores, so filtering differed. Sequenced by immunoSEQ multiplex PCR; TCRdb stores in-frame clones only, minus some. The V and J calls and clone size are taken from that table; D and trimming were inferred from the DNA. The table lists roughly 500,000 clones, 70% to 80% of them singletons, with less than 15% in the top ten. The record originates from a study of shared clonotypes between healthy human individuals. Study outcomes and limitations: Investigators collected only blood, and repertoires in tissues likely differ.

CDR3 length: 14 amino acids. V trimming: 7 bases; J trimming: 7 bases; junction bases outside the gene matches: 10. CDR1 and CDR2 (germline): SNHLY, FYNNEI. The origin of this receptor is a woman aged 40 to 49 in good health. Some clones in this sample may be carry-over from other donors' samples. The V gene is TRBV2, the J gene TRBJ2-3, with 8 nucleotides matching TRBD2. The sample was PBMCs. The CDR3 sequence: CASNPGLVGYTQYF. The DNA of the CDR3 is TGTGCCAGCAATCCGGGACTAGTGGGCTATACGCAGTATTTT. Full variable domain (outside the CDR3, taken from reference TRBV2 and TRBJ2-3): EPEVTQTPSHQVTQMGQEVILRCVPISNHLYFYWYRQILGQKVEFLVSFYNNEISEKSEIFDDQFSVERPDGSNFTLKIRSTKLEDSAMYFCASNPGLVGYTQYFGPGTRLTVL.